The next 12 T cell receptor beta chains were all read from a single sample in a study of graft-versus-host responses after intestinal transplantation. Graft specimens yielded both intraepithelial and lamina propria lymphocytes. Libraries were prepared by immunoSEQ multiplex PCR; TCRdb keeps only in-frame clonotypes and omits some of them. The sample consists of roughly 36,000 clones, approximately 86% of them appearing once. The sequencing used ileum tissue, collected approximately 210 days after intestinal transplant. The receptors were gathered from a human patient who received an intestinal transplant, so some T cells may come from the graft donor.

The chain is built from TRBV5-1 and TRBJ2-3; D remains unclear. Between the trimmed V and J ends, which lost 0 bases and 0 bases, there was a span of 11 bases. This CDR3 region has 16 residues. Germline lookup yields CDR1 SGHRS and CDR2 YFSETQ. The CDR3 DNA reads TGCGCCAGCAGCTTGGCCTTCGGGTTAAGCACAGATACGCAGTATTTT. Translated: CASSLAFGLSTDTQYF.

V gene TRBV10-3 combines with J gene TRBJ2-6, with no clear D. The CDR3 spans 16 residues. Germline V gene lookup returns CDR1 ENHRY and CDR2 SYGVKD. V was pared by 0 bases and J by 2 bases, with 8 bases between. CDR3 sequence reads: CAISESEVAGANVLTF. CDR3 sequence (DNA): TGTGCCATCAGTGAGTCCGAGGTCGCTGGGGCCAACGTCCTGACTTTC.

The sample holds a few counts of this clone. The V gene is TRBV28, the J gene TRBJ1-2, with 9 bases identical to TRBD1. CDR3 size: 14 residues. CDR1 is MDHEN and CDR2 is SYDVKM in the germline V gene. Trimming took 2 bases from V and 4 from J; bases not matched to a gene: 2. CDR3 nucleotides: TGTGCCAGCAGTTTAACAGGGGGCAGCTATGGCTACACCTTC. Translated: CASSLTGGSYGYTF.

This clone turned up a few times. The rearrangement uses TRBV28 and TRBJ2-1; 10 bases line up with TRBD2. The germline V gene encodes CDR1 MDHEN and CDR2 SYDVKM. Trimming removed 6 bases from V and 15 bases from J; junction bases left unmatched: 11. This CDR3 contains 13 residues. In nucleotides, the CDR3 is TGTGCCAGCAGCCCCCCTAGCGGGAGTTTTCGGTTCTTC. Encoded protein: CASSPPSGSFRFF.

The chain joins TRBV6-1 to TRBJ2-1; 8 nucleotides line up with TRBD1. Unmatched junction bases numbered 8, after V lost 9 bases and J lost 1 base. The V gene's germline CDR1 is MNHNS and CDR2 SASEGT. The CDR3 is made up of 15 amino acids. This CDR3 is CASPSGGSSYNEQFF. CDR3 in DNA: TGTGCCAGTCCGTCAGGGGGCAGTTCCTACAATGAGCAGTTCTTC.

The V and J genes are TRBV27 and TRBJ2-7; 11 bases are a match to TRBD1. This CDR3 contains 16 residues. V gave up 0 bases and J gave up 6 bases; unmatched junction bases: 7. Germline CDR1 and CDR2: MNHEY and SMNVEV (reference sequence). CDR3 bases: TGTGCCAGCAGTTTATCTCCGGGACAGGGGGTGGGCGAGCAGTACTTC. The encoded protein is CASSLSPGQGVGEQYF.

DNA of the CDR3: TGTGCCAGTCAGCTTTCTAGCGGGAGTGCCGGGGAGCTGTTTTTT. Protein product: CASQLSSGSAGELFF. This chain links TRBV2 with TRBJ2-2, with 10 bases lining up with TRBD2. This CDR3 region has 15 residues. V lost 9 bases and J lost 6; bases outside the gene matches: 10. The germline V gene has CDR1 SNHLY and CDR2 FYNNEI.

A few counts support this clone. The V and J genes are TRBV28 and TRBJ1-6; D possibly corresponds to TRBD1 (5 bases). The V end was cut by 4 bases, the J end by 10 bases, with 11 bases between. This CDR3 spans 13 amino acids. The V gene's germline CDR1 is MDHEN and CDR2 SYDVKM. The DNA of the CDR3 is TGTGCCAGCAGTTGGCCAGGGAAATCACCCCTCCACTTT. This encodes CASSWPGKSPLHF.

J is TRBJ2-5 and V is TRBV7-9; TRBD2 matches at 14 bases. The CDR3 length is 16 residues. The ends lost 3 bases at V and 5 bases at J; junction bases unmatched: 5. CDR1 SEHNR and CDR2 FQNEAQ come from the germline V gene (reference sequence). Written as DNA, the CDR3 is TGTGCCAGCAGCTTGGGACTAGCGGGGGCCTGGGAGACCCAGTACTTC. Protein sequence: CASSLGLAGAWETQYF.

CDR3 sequence: CASSNGDRGIFGAFF. The DNA of the CDR3 is TGTGCCAGTAGCAATGGAGACAGGGGTATCTTCGGGGCTTTCTTT. The gene calls are TRBV19 and TRBJ1-1; 8 nucleotides agree with TRBD1. Germline CDR1 is LNHDA and CDR2 is SQIVND (reference sequence). V lost 6 bases, J lost 11 bases, and 17 bases stayed unmatched. The CDR3 is made up of 15 amino acids.

This rearrangement joins TRBV5-1 to TRBJ2-1, with D perhaps TRBD2 (5 bases). Germline lookup yields CDR1 SGHRS and CDR2 YFSETQ. The ends were cut back, 0 bases at V and 1 base at J, with 11 bases in the middle. The CDR3 is made up of 16 amino acids. CDR3 sequence (DNA): TGCGCCAGCAGCTTGGCCGCGGGTTTGTCCTACAATGAGCAGTTCTTC. Amino acids: CASSLAAGLSYNEQFF. Together with reference TRBV5-1 and TRBJ2-1, the CDR3 gives the full variable domain: KAGVTQTPRYLIKTRGQQVTLSCSPISGHRSVSWYQQTPGQGLQFLFEYFSETQRNKGNFPGRFSGRQFSNSRSEMNVSTLELGDSALYLCASSLAAGLSYNEQFFGPGTRLTVL.

Comment on this clone: Just one base apart from a much larger clone, this may be a read error. The J gene is TRBJ1-6, the V gene TRBV9, with TRBD1 identical over 7 bases. V shed 4 bases, J shed 4 bases, and the junction held 2 bases outside the gene matches. The CDR3 spans 14 residues. Germline assignment: CDR1 SGDLS and CDR2 YYNGEE. Here the CDR3 DNA reads TGTGCCAGCAGCCGACAGGGTTATAATTCACCCCTCCACTTT. Protein sequence: CASSRQGYNSPLHF.